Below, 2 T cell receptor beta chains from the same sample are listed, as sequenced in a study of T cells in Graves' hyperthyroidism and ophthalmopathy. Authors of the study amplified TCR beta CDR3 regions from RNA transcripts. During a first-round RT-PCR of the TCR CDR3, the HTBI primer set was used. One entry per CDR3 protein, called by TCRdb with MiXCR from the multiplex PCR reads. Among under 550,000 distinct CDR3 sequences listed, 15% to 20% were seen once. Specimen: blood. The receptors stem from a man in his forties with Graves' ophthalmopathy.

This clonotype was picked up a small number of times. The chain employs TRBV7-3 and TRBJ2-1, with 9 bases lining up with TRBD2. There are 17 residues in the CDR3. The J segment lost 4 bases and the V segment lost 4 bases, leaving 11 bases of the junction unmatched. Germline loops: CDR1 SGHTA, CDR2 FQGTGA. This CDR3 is CASSSLAGLAGYNEQFF. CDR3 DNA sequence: TGTGCCAGCAGCTCCCTCGCGGGGCTAGCGGGATACAATGAGCAGTTCTTC.

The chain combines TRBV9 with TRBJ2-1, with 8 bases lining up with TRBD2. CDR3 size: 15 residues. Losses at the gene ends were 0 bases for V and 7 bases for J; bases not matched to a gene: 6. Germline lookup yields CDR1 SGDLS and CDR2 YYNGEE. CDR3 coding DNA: TGTGCCAGCAGCGTAGGGAGCGGGAGTGGGAATGAGCAGTTCTTC. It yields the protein CASSVGSGSGNEQFF.